The 28 T cell receptor beta chains below were found in one sample sequenced in a study of long-term antiretroviral therapy in people with HIV. Run at survey level, the immunoSEQ assay was version v3.0. Sequencing was performed with immunoSEQ multiplex PCR; in TCRdb, only in-frame clones are kept and a portion is missing. The table shows around 23,000 clones, with 65% to 90% occurring only once. The sequences come from unsorted PBMCs, collected at the start of antiretroviral therapy, before treatment. These receptors were obtained from a woman between 18 and 29 years old with HIV.

The V and J genes are TRBV2 and TRBJ1-2; D remains unclear. Trimming removed 0 bases at V and 6 bases at J, with 8 bases between. Germline-derived CDR1 and CDR2 are SNHLY and FYNNEI. The CDR3 has 13 residues. The CDR3 region is CASSEAGGNGYTF. The DNA for the CDR3 is TGTGCCAGCAGTGAAGCAGGCGGCAATGGCTACACCTTC. Full variable domain (rest looked up from reference TRBV2 and TRBJ1-2): EPEVTQTPSHQVTQMGQEVILRCVPISNHLYFYWYRQILGQKVEFLVSFYNNEISEKSEIFDDQFSVERPDGSNFTLKIRSTKLEDSAMYFCASSEAGGNGYTFGSGTRLTVV.

This clone was counted between two and nine times. The rearrangement links TRBV7-9 to TRBJ1-2; a possible D gene is TRBD1 (5 bases). The CDR3 is 12 amino acids. The V end was cut by 6 bases, the J end by 6 bases, with 11 bases between. Germline loops: CDR1 SEHNR, CDR2 FQNEAQ (reference sequence). The CDR3 DNA reads as TGTGCCAGCAGTTTGGCGGGGGATGGCTACACCTTC. Amino acids: CASSLAGDGYTF. The whole variable domain, remainder taken from reference TRBV7-9 and TRBJ1-2, is DTGVSQNPRHKITKRGQNVTFRCDPISEHNRLYWYRQTLGQGPEFLTYFQNEAQLEKSRLLSDRFSAERPKGSFSTLEIQRTEQGDSAMYLCASSLAGDGYTFGSGTRLTVV.

The chain employs TRBV16 and TRBJ1-5; D not certain. The CDR3 spans 11 residues. Trimming pared 1 base from V and 9 bases from J, leaving 4 bases between. Germline values: CDR1 KGHSY, CDR2 FQNENV. The CDR3: CASSQWAPQHF. CDR3 nucleotide sequence: TGTGCCAGCAGCCAATGGGCGCCCCAGCATTTT.

This clone was seen once. The chain has TRBV9 and TRBJ2-1, with D perhaps assigned TRBD1 or TRBD2 (5 bases each). Germline loops: CDR1 SGDLS, CDR2 YYNGEE. CDR3 size: 14 residues. V was shortened by 5 bases and J by 7 bases, with 16 bases between the two germline ends. CDR3: CASSGRDGINEQFF. In nucleotides, the CDR3 is TGTGCCAGCAGTGGCCGGGACGGGATTAATGAGCAGTTCTTC.

A word on this clone: Mismatch with germline at one junction end may stem from a read error. The CDR3 is CASREGTSGPDTQYF. The CDR3 bases are TGTGCCAGCAGGGAAGGGACTAGCGGCCCAGATACGCAGTATTTT. The V call is TRBV6-1, the J call TRBJ2-3; TRBD2 matches 11 bases. The CDR3 is 15 residues long. Looked up from germline, CDR1 is MNHNS and CDR2 is SASEGT.

The chain uses TRBV19 and TRBJ1-5; unclear D gene. Germline values: CDR1 LNHDA, CDR2 SQIVND (reference sequence). The CDR3 runs to 12 residues. Trimming stripped 6 bases from V and 2 bases from J, with 5 bases between. The chain's CDR3 is CASRVGNQPQHF. CDR3 coding DNA: TGTGCCAGTAGAGTTGGCAATCAGCCCCAGCATTTT.

The chain joins TRBV28 to TRBJ1-3; unclear D gene. Trimming took off 8 bases at V and 2 bases at J, with 10 bases between the two ends. The CDR3 consists of 13 residues. The V gene's germline CDR1 is MDHEN and CDR2 SYDVKM. CDR3 sequence (DNA): TGTGCCAGCCGGAGATTCGCTGGAAACACCATATATTTT. Protein product: CASRRFAGNTIYF.

The CDR3: CASSLTRGYETQYF. The CDR3 DNA reads TGTGCCAGCAGTTTAACCAGGGGTTACGAGACCCAGTACTTC. The chain recombines TRBV6-6 with TRBJ2-5; possibly TRBD1 for D (6 bases). This CDR3 has 14 residues. V shed 4 bases and J shed 5 bases, with 14 bases lying between them. The V gene's germline CDR1 is MNHNY and CDR2 SVGAGI (reference sequence).

The V gene is TRBV5-1, the J gene TRBJ1-1, with 7 bases fitting TRBD1. The germline V gene encodes CDR1 SGHRS and CDR2 YFSETQ. CDR3 length: 13 amino acids. V shed 1 base and J 6 bases; nucleotides not matched to a gene: 3. The CDR3 nucleotides are TGCGCCAGCAGCTTGACAGGGGAGGCTGAAGCTTTCTTT. It specifies CASSLTGEAEAFF.

The CDR3 reads CASSEGRGVDTDTQYF. Here the CDR3 DNA reads TGCGCCAGCAGTGAGGGCAGGGGAGTGGACACAGATACGCAGTATTTT. The chain joins TRBV10-1 to TRBJ2-3; possible D gene TRBD1, 6 bases. V gave up 2 bases and J gave up 2 bases, with 14 bases separating them. CDR3 length: 16 residues. In germline, CDR1 is WNHNN, CDR2 SYGVQD (reference sequence).

The rearrangement joins TRBV2 to TRBJ1-1; weak D call: TRBD1 (5 bases). This CDR3 has 14 residues. Trimming removed 7 bases from V and 7 bases from J, with 19 bases in between. Germline lookup yields CDR1 SNHLY and CDR2 FYNNEI. CDR3 sequence (DNA): TGTGCCAGCAACCCACTTGGGGGGGGAGGTGAAGCTTTCTTT. It encodes CASNPLGGGGEAFF.

This clone was seen just once. The chain combines TRBV10-3 with TRBJ2-3; 10 bases are a match to TRBD2. The CDR3 loop spans 16 amino acids. Germline-derived CDR1 and CDR2 are ENHRY and SYGVKD. V lost 0 bases and J lost 5; bases outside the gene matches: 5. This CDR3 is CAISESLAGEGDTQYF. CDR3 coding DNA: TGTGCCATCAGTGAGTCCCTAGCGGGGGAAGGAGATACGCAGTATTTT.

As DNA, the CDR3 is TGTGCCAGCAGCCCAGGGGGCGCGAGGATGAACACTGAAGCTTTCTTT. Its protein product is CASSPGGARMNTEAFF. The genes are TRBV7-9 and TRBJ1-1, with 8 bases aligning to TRBD1. Unmatched junction bases numbered 8, after V lost 5 bases and J lost 0 bases. Germline loops: CDR1 SEHNR, CDR2 FQNEAQ (reference sequence). The CDR3 covers 16 residues.

V is TRBV5-6 and J is TRBJ2-3, with D tentatively TRBD1 or TRBD2 (5 bases each). V was shortened by 5 bases and J by 5 bases, with 15 bases between the two germline ends. CDR1 is SGHDT and CDR2 is YYEEEE in the germline V gene. The CDR3 contains 14 residues. This CDR3 reads CASRTGTGGDTQYF. The CDR3 DNA is TGTGCCAGCAGGACCGGGACCGGCGGAGATACGCAGTATTTT. Looking up the rest from reference TRBV5-6 and TRBJ2-3 gives the full variable domain: DAGVTQSPTHLIKTRGQQVTLRCSPKSGHDTVSWYQQALGQGPQFIFQYYEEEERQRGNFPDRFSGHQFPNYSSELNVNALLLGDSALYLCASRTGTGGDTQYFGPGTRLTVL.

The rearrangement uses TRBV28 and TRBJ1-3; 9 nucleotides align to TRBD1. The germline gives CDR1 MDHEN, CDR2 SYDVKM. The CDR3 has 16 residues. V lost 5 bases, J lost 4 bases, and 9 bases stayed unmatched. The CDR3 nucleotides are TGTGCCAGCAGTAACCGGGACAGGGTGGGAGGAAACACCATATATTTT. This codes for CASSNRDRVGGNTIYF.

A single count supports this clone. A junction end diverges from the germline sequence, so it may reflect a read error. The chain couples TRBV28 to TRBJ2-1, with D maybe TRBD1 (5 bases). Germline V gene lookup returns CDR1 MDHEN and CDR2 SYDVKM. This CDR3 is 16 amino acids long. The CDR3 coding sequence is TGTGCCAGCAGTTTATGGAAGGGGTTCCGGTACAATCAGCAGTTCTTC. Translated, it gives CASSLWKGFRYNQQFF. Full variable domain (remainder filled in from reference TRBV28 and TRBJ2-1): DVKVTQSSRYLVKRTGEKVFLECVQDMDHENMFWYRQDPGLGLRLIYFSYDVKMKEKGDIPEGYSVSREKKERFSLILESASTNQTSMYLCASSLWKGFRYNQQFFGPGTRLTVL.

This clone was observed a single time. V gene TRBV2 combines with J gene TRBJ2-1; 16 bases fit TRBD2. Germline V gene lookup returns CDR1 SNHLY and CDR2 FYNNEI. V was pared by 9 bases and J by 9 bases, with 2 bases of the junction left unmatched. CDR3 length: 13 amino acids. CDR3 protein: CARGTSGGVEQFF. DNA for the CDR3: TGTGCCAGAGGGACTAGCGGGGGGGTTGAGCAGTTCTTC.

The genes are TRBV6-4 and TRBJ1-5; D is perhaps TRBD1 (6 bases). The CDR3 contains 14 residues. Trimming removed 3 bases from V and 7 bases from J, with 13 bases in between. Germline CDR1 reads MRHNA; CDR2 reads SNTAGT. The DNA of the CDR3 is TGTGCCAGCAGTGAGCAACAGGGTGGCCAGCCCCAGCATTTT. Translated, it gives CASSEQQGGQPQHF.

The chain employs TRBV7-9 and TRBJ2-5; D gene ambiguous. Germline assignment: CDR1 SEHNR and CDR2 FQNEAQ (reference sequence). The CDR3 length is 14 residues. Trimming stripped 4 bases from V and 4 bases from J, with 13 bases between. The CDR3 DNA is TGTGCCAGCAGCTCCCTGATAGGTGGAGAGACCCAGTACTTC. Protein product: CASSSLIGGETQYF.

The chain couples TRBV13 to TRBJ2-3; the D is unclear. This CDR3 is 15 amino acids long. The ends were cut back, 7 bases at V and 5 bases at J, with 19 bases in the middle. The germline V gene encodes CDR1 PRHDT and CDR2 FYEKMQ (reference sequence). CDR3 residues: CASTKRASSIDTQYF. The CDR3 DNA sequence: TGTGCCAGCACCAAACGGGCTAGTTCAATAGATACGCAGTATTTT.

This clone came up a few times. The chain couples TRBV28 to TRBJ1-1; D possibly corresponds to TRBD1 (5 bases). Per the germline V gene, CDR1 is MDHEN and CDR2 is SYDVKM. This CDR3 region has 13 residues. V was shortened by 6 bases and J by 4 bases, with 12 bases between the two germline ends. CDR3 in DNA: TGTGCCAGCAGCCTTTCCAGGGTCACTGAAGCTTTCTTT. This translates into CASSLSRVTEAFF.

The rearrangement joins TRBV7-8 to TRBJ2-3; maybe TRBD1 (6 bases). The V gene's germline CDR1 is SGHVS and CDR2 FQNEAQ. V lost 6 bases and J 0 bases, leaving 16 bases between the germline ends. This CDR3 has 16 residues. CDR3 in amino acids: CASSSHQGSSTDTQYF. The CDR3 nucleotides read TGTGCCAGCAGTTCCCATCAGGGGTCTAGCACAGATACGCAGTATTTT.

The chain is built from TRBV6-5 and TRBJ2-1; 9 bases fit TRBD2. Germline V gene sequence: CDR1 MNHEY, CDR2 SVGAGI. The CDR3 is made up of 15 amino acids. The ends lost 5 bases at V and 6 bases at J; junction bases unmatched: 8. CDR3 DNA: TGTGCCAGCAGTAAAACTAGCGGGTCTACCAATGAGCAGTTCTTC. This encodes CASSKTSGSTNEQFF.

This clone came up a few times. The chain has TRBV4-2 and TRBJ2-7; TRBD2 matches at 15 bases. J was trimmed by 7 bases and V by 1 base; bases with no gene match: 5. Germline assignment: CDR1 LGHNA and CDR2 YNFKEQ. This CDR3 spans 16 amino acids. This CDR3 reads CASSQVVGTSGGEQYF. CDR3 nucleotide sequence: TGTGCCAGCAGCCAAGTTGTAGGGACTAGCGGGGGGGAGCAGTACTTC.

The chain links TRBV18 to TRBJ1-1, with D possibly TRBD1 on 5 matching bases. The CDR3 length is 14 residues. Trimming took off 5 bases at V and 7 bases at J, with 17 bases between the two ends. Germline V lookup: CDR1 KGHSH, CDR2 LQKENI. CDR3 region: CASSKIRENGEAFF. The CDR3 bases are TGTGCCAGCTCAAAAATCAGGGAAAACGGTGAAGCTTTCTTT.

The chain is built from TRBV7-2 and TRBJ1-2, with D possibly matching TRBD1 (6 bases). Germline CDR1 SGHTA, CDR2 FQGNSA. V lost 2 bases to trimming and J lost 3 bases, with 10 bases between them. The CDR3 totals 14 residues. The chain's CDR3 is CASSLSPGDYGYTF. The CDR3 DNA reads as TGTGCCAGCAGCTTATCTCCAGGGGACTATGGCTACACCTTC.

The chain employs TRBV12-5 and TRBJ2-7; maybe TRBD1 (6 bases). The V end lost 5 bases, the J end lost 4 bases, and 9 bases lay between the germline ends. Germline-derived CDR1 and CDR2 are LGHNT and FRNRAP. The CDR3 covers 12 residues. CDR3 sequence: CASGRDRYEQYF. The DNA for the CDR3 is TGTGCTAGTGGTCGCGACAGGTACGAGCAGTACTTC.

The chain carries TRBV9 and TRBJ2-3, with D perhaps TRBD2 (5 bases). The CDR3 contains 17 residues. The V end lost 0 bases, the J end lost 2 bases, and 16 bases lay between the germline ends. Looked up from germline, CDR1 is SGDLS and CDR2 is YYNGEE. The DNA of the CDR3 is TGTGCCAGCAGCGTAGCTGGTCGGGGTAGCGTCACAGATACGCAGTATTTT. This codes for CASSVAGRGSVTDTQYF.